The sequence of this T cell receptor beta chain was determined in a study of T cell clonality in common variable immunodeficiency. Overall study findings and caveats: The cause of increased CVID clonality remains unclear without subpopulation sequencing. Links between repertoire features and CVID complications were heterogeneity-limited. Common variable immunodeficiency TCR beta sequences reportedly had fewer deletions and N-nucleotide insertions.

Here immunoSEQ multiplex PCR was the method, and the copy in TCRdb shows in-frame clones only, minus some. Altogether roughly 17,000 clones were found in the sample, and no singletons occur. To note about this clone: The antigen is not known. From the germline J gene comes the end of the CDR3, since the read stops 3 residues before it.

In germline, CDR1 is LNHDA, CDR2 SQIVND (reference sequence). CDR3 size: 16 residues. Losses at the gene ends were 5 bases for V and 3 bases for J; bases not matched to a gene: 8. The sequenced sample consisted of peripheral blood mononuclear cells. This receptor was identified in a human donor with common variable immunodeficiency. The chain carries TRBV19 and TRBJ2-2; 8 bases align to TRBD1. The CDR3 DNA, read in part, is TGTGCCAGTAGTGGCGACAGGGGTTTATACACCGGGGAG. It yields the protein CASSGDRGLYTGE. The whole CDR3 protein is CASSGDRGLYTGELFF.